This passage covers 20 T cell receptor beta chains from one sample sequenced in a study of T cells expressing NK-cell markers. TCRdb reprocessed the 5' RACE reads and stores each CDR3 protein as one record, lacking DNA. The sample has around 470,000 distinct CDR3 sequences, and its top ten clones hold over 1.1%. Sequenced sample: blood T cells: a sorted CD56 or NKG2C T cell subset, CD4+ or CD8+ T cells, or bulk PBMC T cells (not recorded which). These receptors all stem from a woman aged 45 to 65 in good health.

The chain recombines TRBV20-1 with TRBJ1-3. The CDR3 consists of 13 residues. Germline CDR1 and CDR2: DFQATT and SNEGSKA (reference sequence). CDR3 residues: CSARWHSGNTIYF.

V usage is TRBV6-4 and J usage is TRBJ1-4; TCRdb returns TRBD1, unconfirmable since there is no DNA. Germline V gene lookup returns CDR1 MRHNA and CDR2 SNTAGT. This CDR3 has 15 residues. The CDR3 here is CASSVEGGGGEKLFF.

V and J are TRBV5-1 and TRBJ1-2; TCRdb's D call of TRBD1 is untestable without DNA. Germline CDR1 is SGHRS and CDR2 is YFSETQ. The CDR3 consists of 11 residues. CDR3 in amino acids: CASTDSYGYTF.

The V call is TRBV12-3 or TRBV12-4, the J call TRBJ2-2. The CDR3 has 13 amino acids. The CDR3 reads CASSLDRPGELFF.

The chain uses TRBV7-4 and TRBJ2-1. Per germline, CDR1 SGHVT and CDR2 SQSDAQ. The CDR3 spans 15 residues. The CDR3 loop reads CASSFYDQDGYEQFF.

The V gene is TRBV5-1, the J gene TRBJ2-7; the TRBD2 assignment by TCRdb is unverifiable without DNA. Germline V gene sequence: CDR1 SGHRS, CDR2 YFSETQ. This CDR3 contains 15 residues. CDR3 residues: CASSLGGTAIYEQYF.

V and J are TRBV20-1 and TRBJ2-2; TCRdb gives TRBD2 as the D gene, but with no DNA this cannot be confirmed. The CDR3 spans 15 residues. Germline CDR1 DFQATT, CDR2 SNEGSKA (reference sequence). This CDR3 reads CSARRAGGGTGELFF.

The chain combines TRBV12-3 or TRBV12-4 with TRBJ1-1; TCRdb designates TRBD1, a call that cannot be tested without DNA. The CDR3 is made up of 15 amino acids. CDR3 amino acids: CASSSPDRYITEAFF.

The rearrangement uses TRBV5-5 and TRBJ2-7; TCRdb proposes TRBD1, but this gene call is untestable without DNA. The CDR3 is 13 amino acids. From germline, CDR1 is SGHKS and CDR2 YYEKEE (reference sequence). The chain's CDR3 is CASSPPTRHEQYF.

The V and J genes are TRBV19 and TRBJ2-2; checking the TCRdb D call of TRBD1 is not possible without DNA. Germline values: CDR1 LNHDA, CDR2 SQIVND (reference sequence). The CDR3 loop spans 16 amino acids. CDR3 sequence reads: CASSIKGQWNTGELFF.

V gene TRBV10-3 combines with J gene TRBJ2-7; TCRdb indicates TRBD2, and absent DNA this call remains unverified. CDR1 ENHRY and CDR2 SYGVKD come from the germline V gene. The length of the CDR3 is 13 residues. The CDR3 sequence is CATSVSGSYEQYF.

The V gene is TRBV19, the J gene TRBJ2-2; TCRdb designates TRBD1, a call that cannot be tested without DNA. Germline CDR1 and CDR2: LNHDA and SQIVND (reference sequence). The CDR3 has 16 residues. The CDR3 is CASKRSWDMDYGELFF.

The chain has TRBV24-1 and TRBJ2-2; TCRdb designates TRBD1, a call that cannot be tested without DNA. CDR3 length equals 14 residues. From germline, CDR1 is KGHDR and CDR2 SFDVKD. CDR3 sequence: CATSDADRDGELFF.

CDR3 protein: CSAPPGSGRGYGQETQYF. The chain carries TRBV20-1 and TRBJ2-5; the D call of TRBD2 rests on TCRdb alone, since no DNA is present to check it. The CDR3 covers 18 residues. The germline CDR1 and CDR2 sequences are DFQATT and SNEGSKA (reference sequence).

The chain's CDR3 is CASSASGPRTERARSIHIQYF. J is TRBJ2-4 and V is TRBV19; TCRdb's assignment of TRBD1 cannot be checked, as there is no DNA. This CDR3 has 21 amino acids. The germline CDR1 and CDR2 sequences are LNHDA and SQIVND (reference sequence).

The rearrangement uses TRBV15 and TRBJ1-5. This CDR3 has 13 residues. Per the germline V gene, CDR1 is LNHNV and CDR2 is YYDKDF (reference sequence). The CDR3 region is CATSRDFLQPQHF.

CDR3 region: CSADERDSTDTQYF. The chain combines TRBV20-1 with TRBJ2-3. Germline CDR1 DFQATT, CDR2 SNEGSKA (reference sequence). The CDR3 is 14 amino acids.

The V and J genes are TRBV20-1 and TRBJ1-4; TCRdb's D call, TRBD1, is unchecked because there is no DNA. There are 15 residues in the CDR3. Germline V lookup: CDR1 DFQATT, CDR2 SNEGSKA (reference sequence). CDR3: CSAREGQGAGEKLFF.

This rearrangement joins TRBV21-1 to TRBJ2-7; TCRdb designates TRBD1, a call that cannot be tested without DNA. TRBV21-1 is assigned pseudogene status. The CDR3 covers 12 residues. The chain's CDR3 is CARGGEVYEQYF.

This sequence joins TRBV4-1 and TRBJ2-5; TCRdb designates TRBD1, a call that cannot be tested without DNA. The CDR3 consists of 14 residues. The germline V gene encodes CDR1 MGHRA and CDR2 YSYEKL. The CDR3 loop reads CASGVGPSGETQYF.